What follows is one T cell receptor (beta chain) and its context. What it recognizes is unknown. Libraries were prepared by immunoSEQ multiplex PCR; TCRdb keeps only in-frame clonotypes and omits some of them. The sample includes 110,000 to 150,000 clones, 90% to 95% of them seen just once. These data are taken from a study of T cell responses to AZD1222 COVID-19 vaccine. Per germline, CDR1 MNHNS and CDR2 SASEGT. Trimming removed 3 bases from V and 5 bases from J; junction bases left unmatched: 4. The length of the CDR3 is 15 residues. Study observations and caveats: Spike-specific TCR repertoires showed rising breadth and depth after two AZD1222 doses. Only a handful of AZD1222 recipients were seropositive at baseline. Clonal diversity was possibly underestimated, and white British individuals and females predominated among donors. Targets within unmutated variant regions were reportedly found for nearly half of spike-specific TCRs.

The TCR originated in an adult in good health. Specimen: peripheral blood, collected on day 0 of AZD1222 vaccination. This chain uses TRBV6-1 with TRBJ2-1, with 10 bases aligning to TRBD1. The CDR3, as DNA: TGTGCCAGCAGTGAGCCGGGACAGGGGAACAATGAGCAGTTCTTC. Protein sequence: CASSEPGQGNNEQFF.